These 18 T cell receptor beta chains share one sample of origin, sequenced in a study of cytomegalovirus exposure and HLA in healthy donors. Vbeta (60) and Jbeta (13) primers were used in the PCR. TCRdb's table, derived via immunoSEQ multiplex PCR, lists solely in-frame clones and lacks some. Of more than 90,000 clones listed, approximately 81% are singletons. What was sequenced was PBMCs. The receptors were gathered from a woman in her seventies in good health and CMV-seropositive.

This clone was found once. For the CDR3, the DNA is TGTGCCAGCAGTTCGAGACTAGCGCTCCACGGTGAGCAGTTCTTC. Amino acid sequence: CASSSRLALHGEQFF. The chain couples TRBV28 to TRBJ2-1, with 8 positions matching TRBD2. The germline V gene encodes CDR1 MDHEN and CDR2 SYDVKM. This CDR3 is 15 amino acids long. The ends lost 4 bases at V and 9 bases at J; junction bases unmatched: 11.

This clone showed up just a few times. This chain links TRBV6-1 with TRBJ2-2; TRBD1 might be the D (6 bases). The CDR3 length is 13 residues. V was trimmed by 6 bases and J by 8 bases, leaving 13 bases between them. Per germline, CDR1 MNHNS and CDR2 SASEGT. The CDR3 here is CASRIAGAGELFF. The CDR3 coding sequence is TGTGCCAGCAGAATAGCAGGGGCGGGGGAGCTGTTTTTT.

The count of this clone is one. V and J are TRBV13 and TRBJ2-4; the match to TRBD2 covers 9 bases. This CDR3 has 15 amino acids. In germline, CDR1 is PRHDT, CDR2 FYEKMQ (reference sequence). The V segment lost 6 bases and the J segment 7 bases; nucleotides outside the gene matches: 10. DNA of the CDR3: TGTGCCAGCAGAAGACTAGCGGAGGGGGGGAACATTCAGTACTTC. Protein: CASRRLAEGGNIQYF.

The rearrangement uses TRBV2 and TRBJ2-5; 10 positions agree with TRBD1. The J call may be in error: the DNA end matches TRBJ2-7 better. This CDR3 has 14 amino acids. CDR1 is SNHLY and CDR2 is FYNNEI in the germline V gene. The CDR3 loop is CASSAPDRGNEQYF. The CDR3, as DNA: TGTGCCAGCAGTGCCCCGGACAGGGGGAACGAGCAGTACTTC.

The chain joins TRBV5-1 to TRBJ1-2, with TRBD1 matching 9 bases. The junction had 5 bases not matched to a gene; V was cut back by 3 bases and J by 5 bases. The CDR3 has 14 residues. Germline CDR1 reads SGHRS; CDR2 reads YFSETQ. CDR3 residues: CASSSQGAKYGYTF. CDR3 nucleotides: TGCGCCAGCAGCTCACAGGGGGCAAAGTATGGCTACACCTTC.

By frequency in the sample, this clone is medium-sized (0.01 to 0.1%). The rearrangement joins TRBV4-3 to TRBJ1-1; 8 nucleotides match TRBD1. The CDR3 runs 14 residues. CDR1 LGHNA and CDR2 YSLEER come from the germline V gene. V was clipped by 2 bases and J by 4 bases; unmatched bases: 3. The DNA of the CDR3 is TGCGCCAGCAGCCAACTAGGACAGGGCACTGAAGCTTTCTTT. It translates to CASSQLGQGTEAFF.

The chain uses TRBV27 and TRBJ2-7, with 9 bases fitting TRBD2. V shed 6 bases, J shed 6 bases, and the junction held 12 bases outside the gene matches. CDR1 and CDR2 (germline): MNHEY, SMNVEV (reference sequence). This CDR3 region has 15 residues. The CDR3 reads CASRPLAGSRLEQYF. The CDR3 DNA is TGTGCCAGCAGGCCGCTAGCGGGATCTAGGCTCGAGCAGTACTTC.

V is TRBV5-1 and J is TRBJ1-6; possible D gene TRBD1, 6 bases. This CDR3 spans 16 amino acids. The germline V and J ends were trimmed by 0 bases and 8 bases, with 15 bases remaining between them. CDR1 SGHRS and CDR2 YFSETQ come from the germline V gene. CDR3 in DNA: TGCGCCAGCAGCTTGGCCGGGCCAGGGGCGGATTCACCCCTCCACTTT. This sequence encodes CASSLAGPGADSPLHF.

V usage is TRBV27 and J usage is TRBJ2-3; 7 nucleotides agree with TRBD2. Germline V gene lookup returns CDR1 MNHEY and CDR2 SMNVEV (reference sequence). The CDR3 runs 15 residues. After removal of 5 bases from V and 1 base from J, the junction contained 6 bases not matched to a gene. The CDR3 DNA sequence: TGTGCCAGCAGTCGACTAGCTTCTGGCACAGATACGCAGTATTTT. Amino acid sequence: CASSRLASGTDTQYF.

The J gene is TRBJ1-1, the V gene TRBV7-2, with D hard to call. Germline values: CDR1 SGHTA, CDR2 FQGNSA. Trimming took 1 base from V and 5 from J, leaving 11 bases between them. The length of the CDR3 is 14 residues. The CDR3 DNA reads as TGTGCCAGCAGCTTAGGTCCGGGTAGGACTGAAGCTTTCTTT. Its protein product is CASSLGPGRTEAFF.

DNA for the CDR3: TGTGCCAGCAGCTTTCAGGGGGCAACCTATGGCTACACCTTC. It encodes CASSFQGATYGYTF. The V gene is TRBV7-8, the J gene TRBJ1-2; 8 bases fit TRBD1. V dropped 3 bases and J dropped 4; count of bases not matched to a gene: 4. Germline V gene data show CDR1 as SGHVS and CDR2 as FQNEAQ. The CDR3 has 14 residues.

This clone has only a few counts. This chain connects TRBV6-1 to TRBJ1-1; a weak D match, TRBD1 (6 bases). Germline assignment: CDR1 MNHNS and CDR2 SASEGT. Trimming took off 0 bases at V and 4 bases at J, with 12 bases between the two ends. CDR3 size: 15 residues. The CDR3, as DNA: TGTGCCAGCAGTGAAGCTCCTGGACAGACCACTGAAGCTTTCTTT. It encodes CASSEAPGQTTEAFF.

This chain links TRBV5-1 with TRBJ2-1; 14 bases agree with TRBD2. The length of the CDR3 is 16 residues. Germline-derived CDR1 and CDR2 are SGHRS and YFSETQ. The junction had 9 bases not matched to a gene; V was cut back by 4 bases and J by 9 bases. As DNA, the CDR3 is TGCGCCAGCAGCCCCGGGGGGACTAGCGGGAGAATTGAGCAGTTCTTC. It is translated as CASSPGGTSGRIEQFF.

This chain connects TRBV4-3 to TRBJ1-1; TRBD1 might be the D (5 bases). The V and J ends lost 0 bases and 1 base respectively, with 12 bases between them. Per the germline V gene, CDR1 is LGHNA and CDR2 is YSLEER. This CDR3 is built from 16 residues. For the CDR3, the DNA is TGCGCCAGCAGCCAAGATAGGGGTACAAAGAACACTGAAGCTTTCTTT. It encodes CASSQDRGTKNTEAFF.

This clone was counted a few times. The J gene is TRBJ1-1, the V gene TRBV30; D not certain. The germline V and J ends were trimmed by 4 bases and 2 bases, with 5 bases remaining between them. The CDR3 sequence is 11 residues long. Looked up from germline, CDR1 is GTSNPN and CDR2 is SVGIG (reference sequence). The CDR3 nucleotides are TGTGCCTGGAACTCCAACACTGAAGCTTTCTTT. This sequence encodes CAWNSNTEAFF. The full variable domain, in which reference TRBV30 and TRBJ1-1 provide the parts outside the CDR3, is SQTIHQWPATLVQPVGSPLSLECTVEGTSNPNLYWYRQAAGRGLQLLFYSVGIGQISSEVPQNLSASRPQDRQFILSSKKLLLSDSGFYLCAWNSNTEAFFGQGTRLTVV.

V gene TRBV6-5 combines with J gene TRBJ2-1; D is possibly TRBD1 (5 bases). Trimming pared 7 bases from V and 3 bases from J, leaving 16 bases between. This CDR3 region has 15 residues. Per the germline V gene, CDR1 is MNHEY and CDR2 is SVGAGI. CDR3 residues: CASKTSVQGYNEQFF. CDR3 nucleotide sequence: TGTGCCAGCAAGACCTCAGTCCAGGGCTACAATGAGCAGTTCTTC.

The gene calls are TRBV6-1 and TRBJ1-1; D may be TRBD1 (5 bases). The CDR3 runs to 15 residues. Germline V gene data show CDR1 as MNHNS and CDR2 as SASEGT. The V and J ends lost 3 bases and 0 bases respectively, with 11 bases between them. CDR3 protein: CASSEFAGMNTEAFF. The DNA for the CDR3 is TGTGCCAGCAGTGAGTTTGCAGGGATGAACACTGAAGCTTTCTTT.

Only a few counts were recorded for this clone. This chain's CDR3 is CASSPAYLQETQYF. DNA of the CDR3: TGTGCCAGCTCACCAGCCTACCTCCAAGAGACCCAGTACTTC. The rearrangement joins TRBV18 to TRBJ2-5; D not certain. Per germline, CDR1 KGHSH and CDR2 LQKENI. The germline V and J ends were trimmed by 2 bases and 1 base, with 8 bases remaining between them. The CDR3 is 14 residues long. Complete variable domain (other parts from reference TRBV18 and TRBJ2-5): NAGVMQNPRHLVRRRGQEARLRCSPMKGHSHVYWYRQLPEEGLKFMVYLQKENIIDESGMPKERFSAEFPKEGPSILRIQQVVRGDSAAYFCASSPAYLQETQYFGPGTRLLVL.